This passage covers 15 T cell receptor beta chains from one sample sequenced in a study of long-term antiretroviral therapy in people with HIV. An immunoSEQ assay, version v3.0, was performed at survey level. Assay used: immunoSEQ multiplex PCR; TCRdb lists only in-frame clones, some missing. Among tens of thousands of clones, around 90% were seen once, and the ten largest hold 3.6%. The sequenced sample was unsorted PBMCs, obtained 1.8 years after starting antiretroviral therapy. The receptors were gathered from a woman aged 18-35 years with HIV.

This clone was picked up one time. CDR3 in DNA: TGTGCCAGCAGCGTAGGAGTATCCACTGAAGCTTTCTTT. Its translation is CASSVGVSTEAFF. J is TRBJ1-1 and V is TRBV9; D uncertain. Between the trimmed V and J ends, which lost 0 bases and 4 bases, there was a span of 7 bases. This CDR3 has 13 residues. The V gene's germline CDR1 is SGDLS and CDR2 YYNGEE.

The chain employs TRBV11-1 and TRBJ2-7; TRBD1 matches at 7 bases. The CDR3 extends over 15 amino acids. The ends lost 5 bases at V and 0 bases at J; junction bases unmatched: 7. Germline V CDR1 and CDR2: SGHAT, FQDESV (reference sequence). As DNA, the CDR3 is TGTGCCAGCAGCAACCGGGACAGTCCCTCCTACGAGCAGTACTTC. It yields the protein CASSNRDSPSYEQYF.

The chain has TRBV19 and TRBJ2-7; 10 bases are shared with TRBD2. Germline assignment: CDR1 LNHDA and CDR2 SQIVND (reference sequence). The CDR3 length is 17 residues. Trimming removed 6 bases from V and 4 bases from J; junction bases left unmatched: 15. CDR3 region: CASSAQSLLAGSYEQYF. CDR3 DNA sequence: TGTGCCAGTAGCGCCCAATCCCTACTAGCGGGAAGTTACGAGCAGTACTTC.

The CDR3 here is CASRPPTRDEQYF. CDR3 in DNA: TGTGCCAGCAGACCTCCCACTAGGGACGAGCAGTACTTC. The V gene is TRBV7-9, the J gene TRBJ2-5, with D tentatively TRBD2 (5 bases). The DNA end is a closer match to TRBJ2-7, so the J assignment may be wrong. Looked up from germline, CDR1 is SEHNR and CDR2 is FQNEAQ (reference sequence). The CDR3 is 13 amino acids.

V and J are TRBV6-5 and TRBJ1-2; weak D call: TRBD1 (6 bases). The germline V gene encodes CDR1 MNHEY and CDR2 SVGAGI. CDR3 length: 15 amino acids. V dropped 5 bases and J dropped 5 bases, with 18 bases sitting between them. Here the CDR3 reads CASSLKTGAVYGYTF. For the CDR3, the DNA is TGTGCCAGCAGTCTAAAAACGGGGGCTGTATATGGCTACACCTTC.

A single count supports this clone. The V call is TRBV7-2, the J call TRBJ2-1; D call uncertain. Germline V gene sequence: CDR1 SGHTA, CDR2 FQGNSA. Trimming stripped 1 base from V and 8 bases from J, with 9 bases between. The CDR3 loop spans 13 amino acids. The CDR3 sequence: CASSLVGVHEQFF. Here the CDR3 DNA reads TGTGCCAGCAGCTTAGTTGGGGTCCATGAGCAGTTCTTC. The whole variable domain, remainder taken from reference TRBV7-2 and TRBJ2-1, is GAGVSQSPSNKVTEKGKDVELRCDPISGHTALYWYRQSLGQGLEFLIYFQGNSAPDKSGLPSDRFSAERTGGSVSTLTIQRTQQEDSAVYLCASSLVGVHEQFFGPGTRLTVL.

This clone occurred a few times. The chain joins TRBV5-6 to TRBJ2-3; possibly TRBD1 or TRBD2 for D (5 bases each). Germline V CDR1 and CDR2: SGHDT, YYEEEE. The V end was cut by 4 bases, the J end by 5 bases, with 17 bases between. CDR3 length equals 15 residues. DNA of the CDR3: TGTGCCAGCAGCCCCCCATCGGGGCAGAGAGATACGCAGTATTTT. The encoded protein is CASSPPSGQRDTQYF.

The gene calls are TRBV29-1 and TRBJ2-3, with TRBD2 as a possible D gene (5 bases). V lost 0 bases, J lost 2 bases, and 15 bases lay in between. This CDR3 is 16 amino acids long. Germline CDR1 reads SQVTM; CDR2 reads ANQGSEA. CDR3 coding DNA: TGCAGCGTTGAAGATGGACTCGACCCTTACACAGATACGCAGTATTTT. It yields the protein CSVEDGLDPYTDTQYF.

V gene TRBV6-4 combines with J gene TRBJ2-7; 12 nucleotides match TRBD2. V lost 4 bases to trimming and J lost 3 bases; unmatched junction nucleotides: 4. CDR1 and CDR2 from the germline V gene are MRHNA and SNTAGT. CDR3 length equals 15 residues. The CDR3 DNA reads TGTGCCAGCAGTGTACTAGCGGGAGGACTCTACGAGCAGTACTTC. Amino acid sequence: CASSVLAGGLYEQYF.

In DNA form, the CDR3 reads TGTGCCAGTAGTATTCAATCTGGGCGGCCTGGCCGGCAGCCCCAGCATTTT. This translates into CASSIQSGRPGRQPQHF. The V and J genes are TRBV19 and TRBJ1-5, with D uncertain. Germline V gives CDR1 LNHDA, CDR2 SQIVND (reference sequence). Trimming removed 3 bases from V and 7 bases from J, with 22 bases in between. This CDR3 is 17 amino acids long. Using reference TRBV19 and TRBJ1-5 for the parts outside the CDR3, the full variable domain is DGGITQSPKYLFRKEGQNVTLSCEQNLNHDAMYWYRQDPGQGLRLIYYSQIVNDFQKGDIAEGYSVSREKKESFPLTVTSAQKNPTAFYLCASSIQSGRPGRQPQHFGDGTRLSIL.

The chain combines TRBV5-4 with TRBJ2-5; D gene uncertain. The J call is in doubt because the DNA end fits TRBJ2-7 better. CDR1 is SGHNT and CDR2 is YYREEE in the germline V gene (reference sequence). The CDR3 runs 12 residues. The CDR3 DNA follows: TGTGCCAGCAGCTTGGAAGCCGGCGAGCAGTACTTC. Amino acids: CASSLEAGEQYF.

V is TRBV5-4 and J is TRBJ1-1; 7 bases are a match to TRBD1. Germline loops: CDR1 SGHNT, CDR2 YYREEE (reference sequence). The CDR3 runs 15 residues. Unmatched junction bases numbered 3, after V lost 0 bases and J lost 1 base. CDR3 sequence (DNA): TGTGCCAGCAGCTTGGGACAGGGCGGGAACACTGAAGCTTTCTTT. The encoded protein is CASSLGQGGNTEAFF.

The chain links TRBV7-3 to TRBJ1-1; D is possibly TRBD1 (6 bases). The V and J ends lost 1 base and 4 bases respectively, with 13 bases between them. CDR1 SGHTA and CDR2 FQGTGA come from the germline V gene. The CDR3 sequence is 15 residues long. The CDR3 region is CASSLNGGQGTEAFF. The CDR3 nucleotides read TGTGCCAGCAGCTTAAACGGGGGGCAGGGCACTGAAGCTTTCTTT. Variable domain in full (rest from reference TRBV7-3 and TRBJ1-1): GAGVSQTPSNKVTEKGKYVELRCDPISGHTALYWYRQSLGQGPEFLIYFQGTGAADDSGLPNDRFFAVRPEGSVSTLKIQRTERGDSAVYLCASSLNGGQGTEAFFGQGTRLTVV.

The chain employs TRBV29-1 and TRBJ2-3; D is unclear. The CDR3 has 13 residues. In germline, CDR1 is SQVTM, CDR2 ANQGSEA. Trimming took off 2 bases at V and 8 bases at J, with 14 bases between the two ends. CDR3 in DNA: TGCAGCGTTGAATTTGGGGTCTGGGTTACGCAGTATTTT. Amino acid sequence: CSVEFGVWVTQYF.

This rearrangement joins TRBV7-9 to TRBJ2-3; 14 nucleotides align to TRBD2. The germline gives CDR1 SEHNR, CDR2 FQNEAQ (reference sequence). V shed 1 base and J 1 base; nucleotides not matched to a gene: 7. The CDR3 contains 19 residues. CDR3 coding DNA: TGTGCCAGCAGCTTAGGGGGGACTAGCGGGAGTCTGGGCACAGATACGCAGTATTTT. Its protein product is CASSLGGTSGSLGTDTQYF.